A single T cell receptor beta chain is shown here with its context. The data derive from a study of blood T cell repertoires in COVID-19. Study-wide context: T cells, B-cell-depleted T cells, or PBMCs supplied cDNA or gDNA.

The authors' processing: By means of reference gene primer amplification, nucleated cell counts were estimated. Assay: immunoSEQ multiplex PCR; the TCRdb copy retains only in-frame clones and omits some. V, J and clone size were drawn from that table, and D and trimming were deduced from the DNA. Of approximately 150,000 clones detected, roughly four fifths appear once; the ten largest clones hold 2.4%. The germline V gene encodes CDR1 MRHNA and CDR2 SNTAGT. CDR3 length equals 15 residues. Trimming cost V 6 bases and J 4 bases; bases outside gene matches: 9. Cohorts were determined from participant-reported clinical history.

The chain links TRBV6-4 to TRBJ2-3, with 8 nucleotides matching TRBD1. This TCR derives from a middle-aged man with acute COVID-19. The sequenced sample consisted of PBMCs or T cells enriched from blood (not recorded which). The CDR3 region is CASSPDRANADTQYF. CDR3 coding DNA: TGTGCCAGCAGCCCGGACAGGGCTAATGCAGATACGCAGTATTTT.